This T cell receptor (beta chain) was sequenced for a study of beta chain features in type 1 diabetes. Turning to the study itself: Comparable age, gender and cell yields were observed in patients relative to healthy donors.

Comments on this clone: What it recognizes is unknown.

Reverse transcribing all isolated RNA meant expressed TCRB transcripts were sequenced. Clones were sequenced by immunoSEQ multiplex PCR, and TCRdb holds only the in-frame ones, with some missing. Here the sample spans hundreds of thousands of clones, about 12% being singletons. The V gene's germline CDR1 is SGHTA and CDR2 FQGTGA. The CDR3 spans 16 residues. The ends were cut back, 2 bases at V and 0 bases at J, with 11 bases in the middle. Study-level findings and limits: Patients with type 1 diabetes carried fewer insertions and had more deletions at their VDJ junctions.

This sequence originates from a man aged 18 to 29 in good health. The sample was naive CD4+ T cells from blood. This chain joins TRBV7-3 and TRBJ2-1, with D unclear. CDR3 in amino acids: CASSLFSESSYNEQFF. DNA of the CDR3: TGTGCCAGCAGCTTATTTTCCGAGAGCTCCTACAATGAGCAGTTCTTC.